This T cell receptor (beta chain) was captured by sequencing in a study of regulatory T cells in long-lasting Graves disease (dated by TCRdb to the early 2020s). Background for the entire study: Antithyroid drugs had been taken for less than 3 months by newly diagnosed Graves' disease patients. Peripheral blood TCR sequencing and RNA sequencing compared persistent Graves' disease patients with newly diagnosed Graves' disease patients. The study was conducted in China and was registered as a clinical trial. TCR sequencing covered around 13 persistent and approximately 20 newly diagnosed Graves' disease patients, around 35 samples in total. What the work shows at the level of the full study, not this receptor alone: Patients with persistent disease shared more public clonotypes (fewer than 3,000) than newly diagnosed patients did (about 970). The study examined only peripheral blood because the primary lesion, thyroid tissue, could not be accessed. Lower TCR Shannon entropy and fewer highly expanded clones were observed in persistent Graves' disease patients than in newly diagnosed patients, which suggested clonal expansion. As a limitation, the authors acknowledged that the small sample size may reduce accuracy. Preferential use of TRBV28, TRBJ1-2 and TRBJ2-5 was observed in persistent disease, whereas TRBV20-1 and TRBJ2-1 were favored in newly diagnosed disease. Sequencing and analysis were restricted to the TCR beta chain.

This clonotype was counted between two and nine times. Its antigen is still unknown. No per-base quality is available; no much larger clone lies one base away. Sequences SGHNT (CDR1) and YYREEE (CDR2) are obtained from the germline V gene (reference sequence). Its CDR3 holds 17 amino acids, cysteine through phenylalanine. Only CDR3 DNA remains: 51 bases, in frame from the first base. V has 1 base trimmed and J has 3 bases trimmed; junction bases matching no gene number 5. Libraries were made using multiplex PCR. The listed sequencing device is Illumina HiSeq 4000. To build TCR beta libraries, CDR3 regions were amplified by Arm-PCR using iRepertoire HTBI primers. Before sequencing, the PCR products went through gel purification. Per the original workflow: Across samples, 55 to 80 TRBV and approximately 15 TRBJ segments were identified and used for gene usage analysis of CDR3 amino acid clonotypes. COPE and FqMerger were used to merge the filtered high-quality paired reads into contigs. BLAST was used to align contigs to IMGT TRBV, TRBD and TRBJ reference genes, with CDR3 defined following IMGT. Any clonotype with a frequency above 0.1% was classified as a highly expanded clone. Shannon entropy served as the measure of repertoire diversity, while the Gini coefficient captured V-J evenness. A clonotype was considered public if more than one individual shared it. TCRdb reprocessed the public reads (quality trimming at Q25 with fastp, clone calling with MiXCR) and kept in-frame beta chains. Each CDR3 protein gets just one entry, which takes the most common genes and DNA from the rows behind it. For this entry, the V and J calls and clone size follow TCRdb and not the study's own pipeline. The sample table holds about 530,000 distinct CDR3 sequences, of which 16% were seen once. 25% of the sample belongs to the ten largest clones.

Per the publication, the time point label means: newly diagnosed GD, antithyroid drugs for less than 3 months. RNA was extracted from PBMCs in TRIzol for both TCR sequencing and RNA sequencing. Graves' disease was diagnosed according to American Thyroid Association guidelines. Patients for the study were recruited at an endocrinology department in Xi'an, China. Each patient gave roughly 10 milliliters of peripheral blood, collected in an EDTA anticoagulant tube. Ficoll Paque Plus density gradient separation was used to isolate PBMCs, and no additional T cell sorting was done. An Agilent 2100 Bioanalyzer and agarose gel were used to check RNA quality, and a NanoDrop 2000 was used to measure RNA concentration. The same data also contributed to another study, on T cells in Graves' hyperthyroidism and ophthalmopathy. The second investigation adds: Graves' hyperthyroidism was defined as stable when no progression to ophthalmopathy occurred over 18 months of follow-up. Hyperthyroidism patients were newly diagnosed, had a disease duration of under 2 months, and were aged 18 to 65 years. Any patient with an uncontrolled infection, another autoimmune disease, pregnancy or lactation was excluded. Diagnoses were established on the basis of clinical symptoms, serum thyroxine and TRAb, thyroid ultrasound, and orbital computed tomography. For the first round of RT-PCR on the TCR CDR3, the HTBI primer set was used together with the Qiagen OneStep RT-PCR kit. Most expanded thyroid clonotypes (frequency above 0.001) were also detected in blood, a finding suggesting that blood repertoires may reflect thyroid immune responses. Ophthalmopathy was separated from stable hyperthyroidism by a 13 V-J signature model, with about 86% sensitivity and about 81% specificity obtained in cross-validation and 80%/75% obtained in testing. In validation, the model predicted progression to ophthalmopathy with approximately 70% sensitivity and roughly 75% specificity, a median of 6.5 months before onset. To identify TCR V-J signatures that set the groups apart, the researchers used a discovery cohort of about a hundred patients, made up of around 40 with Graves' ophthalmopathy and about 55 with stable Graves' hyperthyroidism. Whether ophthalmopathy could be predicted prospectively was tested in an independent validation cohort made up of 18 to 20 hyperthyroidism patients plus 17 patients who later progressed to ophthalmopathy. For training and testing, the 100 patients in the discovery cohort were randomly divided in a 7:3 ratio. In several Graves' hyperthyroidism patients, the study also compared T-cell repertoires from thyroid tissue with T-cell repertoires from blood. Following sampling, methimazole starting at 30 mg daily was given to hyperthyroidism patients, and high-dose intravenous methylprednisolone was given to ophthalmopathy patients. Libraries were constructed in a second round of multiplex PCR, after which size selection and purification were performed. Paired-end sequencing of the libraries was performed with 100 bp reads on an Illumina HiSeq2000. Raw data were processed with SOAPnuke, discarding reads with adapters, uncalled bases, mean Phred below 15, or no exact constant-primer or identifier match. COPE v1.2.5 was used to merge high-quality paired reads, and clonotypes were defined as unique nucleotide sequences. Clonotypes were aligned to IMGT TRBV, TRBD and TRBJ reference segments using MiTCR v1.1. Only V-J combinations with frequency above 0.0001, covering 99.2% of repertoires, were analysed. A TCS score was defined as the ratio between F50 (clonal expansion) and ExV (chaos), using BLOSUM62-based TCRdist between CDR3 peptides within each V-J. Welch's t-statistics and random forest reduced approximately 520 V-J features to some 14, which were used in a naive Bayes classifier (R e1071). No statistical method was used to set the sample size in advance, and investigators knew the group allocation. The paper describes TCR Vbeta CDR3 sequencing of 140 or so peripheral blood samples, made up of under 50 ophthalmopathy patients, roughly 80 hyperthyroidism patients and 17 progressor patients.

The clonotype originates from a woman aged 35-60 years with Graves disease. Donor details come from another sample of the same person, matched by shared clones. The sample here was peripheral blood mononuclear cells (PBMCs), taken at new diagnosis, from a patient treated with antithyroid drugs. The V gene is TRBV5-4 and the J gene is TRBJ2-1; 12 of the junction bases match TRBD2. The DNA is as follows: TGTGCCAGCAGCTTGTCTAGCGGGGGGGCCAACTACAATGAGCAGTTCTTC. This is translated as CASSLSSGGANYNEQFF. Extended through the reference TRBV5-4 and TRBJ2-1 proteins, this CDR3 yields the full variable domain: ETGVTQSPTHLIKTRGQQVTLRCSSQSGHNTVSWYQQALGQGPQFIFQYYREEENGRGNFPPRFSGLQFPNYSSELNVNALELDDSALYLCASSLSSGGANYNEQFFGPGTRLTVL.